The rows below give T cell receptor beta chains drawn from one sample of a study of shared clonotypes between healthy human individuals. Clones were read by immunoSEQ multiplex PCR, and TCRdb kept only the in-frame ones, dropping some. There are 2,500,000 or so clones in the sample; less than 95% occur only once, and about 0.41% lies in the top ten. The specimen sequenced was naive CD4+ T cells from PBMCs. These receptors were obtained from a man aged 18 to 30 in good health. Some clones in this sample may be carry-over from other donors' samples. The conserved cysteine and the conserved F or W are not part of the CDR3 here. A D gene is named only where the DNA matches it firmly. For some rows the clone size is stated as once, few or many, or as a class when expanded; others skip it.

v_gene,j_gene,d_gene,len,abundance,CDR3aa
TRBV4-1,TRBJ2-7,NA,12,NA,ASSLQGSLNEQY
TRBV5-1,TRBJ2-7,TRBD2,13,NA,ASRGLAGGVDEQY
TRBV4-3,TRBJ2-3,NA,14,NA,ASSQEGTRGADTQY
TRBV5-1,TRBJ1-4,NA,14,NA,ASSLSGGQSNEKLF
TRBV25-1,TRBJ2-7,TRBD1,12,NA,ASSNRDRGHEQY
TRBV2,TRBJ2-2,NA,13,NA,ASSELKVGAGELF
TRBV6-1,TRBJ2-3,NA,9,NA,ASPSTDTQY
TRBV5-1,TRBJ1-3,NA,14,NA,ASSSSRGGAGNTIY
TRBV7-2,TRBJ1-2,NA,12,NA,ASSLGAGNYGYT
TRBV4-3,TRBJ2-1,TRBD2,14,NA,ASSQVGLAGAFEQF
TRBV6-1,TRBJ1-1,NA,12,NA,ASRRFSENTEAF
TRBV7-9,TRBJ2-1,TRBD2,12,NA,ASSLLLAGDEQF
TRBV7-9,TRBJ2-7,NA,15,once,ASSLDLQAQPSYEQY
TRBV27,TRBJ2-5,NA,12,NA,ASRPPGPWETQY
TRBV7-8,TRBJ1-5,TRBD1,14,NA,ASSLGRTGGGQPQH
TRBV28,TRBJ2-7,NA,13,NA,ASSPPGGPSYEQY